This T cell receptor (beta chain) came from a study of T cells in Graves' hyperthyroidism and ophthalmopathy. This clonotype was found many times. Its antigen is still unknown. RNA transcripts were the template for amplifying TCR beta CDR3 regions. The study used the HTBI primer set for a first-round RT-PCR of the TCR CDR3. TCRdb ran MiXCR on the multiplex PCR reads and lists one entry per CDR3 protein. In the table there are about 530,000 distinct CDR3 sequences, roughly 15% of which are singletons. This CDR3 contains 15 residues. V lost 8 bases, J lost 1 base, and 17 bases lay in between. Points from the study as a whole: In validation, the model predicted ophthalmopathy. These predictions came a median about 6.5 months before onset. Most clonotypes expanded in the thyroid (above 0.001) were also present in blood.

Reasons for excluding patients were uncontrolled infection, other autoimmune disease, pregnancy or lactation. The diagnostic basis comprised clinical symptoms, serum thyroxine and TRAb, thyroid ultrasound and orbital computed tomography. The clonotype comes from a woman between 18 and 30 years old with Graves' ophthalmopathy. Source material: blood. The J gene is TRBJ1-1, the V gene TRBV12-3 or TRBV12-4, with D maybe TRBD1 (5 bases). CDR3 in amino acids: CASGPEGIRNTEAFF. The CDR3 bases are TGTGCCAGCGGACCCGAGGGGATCCGGAACACTGAAGCTTTCTTT.